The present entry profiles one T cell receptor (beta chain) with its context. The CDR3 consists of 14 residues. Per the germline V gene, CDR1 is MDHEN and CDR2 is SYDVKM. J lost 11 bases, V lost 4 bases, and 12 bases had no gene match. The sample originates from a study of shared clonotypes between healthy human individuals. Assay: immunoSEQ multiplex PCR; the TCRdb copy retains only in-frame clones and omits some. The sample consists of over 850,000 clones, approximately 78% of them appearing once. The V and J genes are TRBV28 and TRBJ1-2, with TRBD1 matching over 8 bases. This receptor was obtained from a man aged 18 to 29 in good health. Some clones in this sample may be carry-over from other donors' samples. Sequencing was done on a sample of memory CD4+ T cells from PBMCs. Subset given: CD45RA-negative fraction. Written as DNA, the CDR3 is TGTGCCAGCAGTTACCGGGACAGGCAGGGAGGATACACCTTC. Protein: CASSYRDRQGGYTF.